This T cell receptor beta chain was found in a study of shared clonotypes between healthy human individuals. General observations from the study: Of the naive CD4 clonotypes, roughly 5.5% were shared across a few donors.

The table came from immunoSEQ multiplex PCR; TCRdb's copy has only in-frame clones and leaves some out. The sample lists around 700,000 clones, around 78% seen once, with about 1.8% in the top ten. With respect to this clone: Its antigen is not known.

The clonotype was recovered from a woman under 40 in good health. The specimen sequenced was memory CD4+ T cells sorted from blood. Subset indicated: CD45RA-negative fraction.

The CDR3 sequence is CASSLRGFLKNTEAFF. Written as DNA, the CDR3 is TGTGCCAGCAGCCTTAGAGGGTTCCTGAAGAACACTGAAGCTTTCTTT. The chain links TRBV28 to TRBJ1-1; D is undetermined. This CDR3 has 16 residues. V lost 6 bases and J 1 base, leaving 18 bases between the germline ends. CDR1 and CDR2 from the germline V gene are MDHEN and SYDVKM.